These T cell receptor beta chains were read from a single sample in a study of shared clonotypes between healthy human individuals. TCRdb's table, derived via immunoSEQ multiplex PCR, lists solely in-frame clones and lacks some. The sample contains approximately 500,000 clones, approximately 82% of which appear only once. The sample was PBMCs. The receptor source for this set is a woman aged 35 to 49 in good health. Some clones in this sample may be carry-over from other donors' samples. Each CDR3 is given with its conserved first and last residue. Each record gives: J gene, V gene, D gene, clone size, CDR3 protein, CDR3 DNA. The D gene is left open where the match is weak. Rows give clone size only sometimes, using once, few, many, or a class for an expanded clone.

TRBJ2-1	TRBV19	TRBD2	once	CASSFAGASGRAKEQFF	TGTGCCAGTAGCTTTGCTGGGGCTAGCGGGAGGGCCAAGGAGCAGTTCTTC
TRBJ1-1	TRBV6-5	TRBD1	-	CASSRDSEAFF	TGTGCCAGCAGTCGGGACAGTGAAGCTTTCTTT
TRBJ2-3	TRBV7-8	TRBD1	-	CASSWGQGVSTQYF	TGTGCCAGCAGCTGGGGACAGGGCGTAAGTACGCAGTATTTT
TRBJ1-6	TRBV28	-	-	CASSRVDRDNSPLHF	TGTGCCAGCAGCCGAGTCGATAGGGATAATTCACCCCTCCACTTT
TRBJ2-7	TRBV4-1	TRBD1	-	CASSQGLTGGTYEQYF	TGCGCCAGCAGCCAAGGCCTAACAGGGGGAACCTACGAGCAGTACTTC
TRBJ2-5	TRBV15	-	-	CATSRDTGRETQYF	TGTGCCACCAGCAGAGATACAGGGAGAGAGACCCAGTACTTC
TRBJ1-5	TRBV15	-	-	CATSRDQGVEPQHF	TGTGCCACCAGCAGAGATCAGGGTGTGGAGCCCCAGCATTTT
TRBJ2-5	TRBV2	TRBD2	-	CASRPNSGSETQYF	TGTGCCAGCAGGCCCAATAGCGGGAGTGAGACCCAGTACTTC
TRBJ1-5	TRBV5-6	-	-	CASSLNNQPQHF	TGTGCCAGCAGTTTAAACAATCAGCCCCAGCATTTT
TRBJ1-5	TRBV6-1	-	few	CASSPDNQPQHF	TGTGCCAGCAGTCCAGACAATCAGCCCCAGCATTTT
TRBJ1-1	TRBV19	-	few	CASSIQMNTEAFF	TGTGCCAGTAGTATACAGATGAACACTGAAGCTTTCTTT
TRBJ2-1	TRBV5-1	-	once	CASSLDLREQFF	TGCGCCAGCAGCTTGGATCTGCGTGAGCAGTTCTTC
TRBJ1-4	TRBV28	-	-	CASGRLATNEKLFF	TGTGCCAGCGGACGCCTTGCAACTAATGAAAAACTGTTTTTT
TRBJ2-2	TRBV19	-	-	CASSNTGRGELFF	TGTGCCAGTAGCAACACAGGTCGCGGGGAGCTGTTTTTT
TRBJ1-1	TRBV28	-	-	CASSLGYTEAFF	TGTGCCAGCAGTTTAGGGTACACGGAAGCTTTCTTT
TRBJ1-1	TRBV18	TRBD1	-	CASSGDRGNTEAFF	TGTGCCAGCTCAGGGGACAGGGGGAACACTGAAGCTTTCTTT
TRBJ2-2	TRBV11-2	-	few	CASSTGIGELFF	TGTGCCAGCAGCACTGGGATCGGGGAGCTGTTTTTT
TRBJ2-5	TRBV28	-	-	CASSLGGQETQYF	TGTGCCAGCAGTTTAGGGGGGCAAGAGACCCAGTACTTC
TRBJ1-1	TRBV28	-	-	CASSSQEGFTEAFF	TGTGCCAGCAGTTCACAGGAGGGGTTTACTGAAGCTTTCTTT
TRBJ1-1	TRBV7-3	TRBD1	-	CASSPQGANEAFF	TGTGCCAGCAGCCCACAGGGGGCGAATGAAGCTTTCTTT
TRBJ2-1	TRBV27	TRBD2	-	CASSYGRGLAGGDEQFF	TGTGCCAGCAGTTATGGCCGGGGACTAGCGGGAGGGGATGAGCAGTTCTTC
TRBJ2-3	TRBV6-1	-	-	CASSESYGTPADTQYF	TGTGCCAGCAGTGAATCCTACGGGACTCCAGCCGATACGCAGTATTTT
TRBJ2-7	TRBV19	TRBD2	-	CASSIDGTSVIYEQYF	TGTGCCAGTAGTATCGATGGGACTAGCGTCATCTACGAGCAGTACTTC
TRBJ2-3	TRBV5-1	TRBD2	-	CASSLALAGGTDTQYF	TGCGCCAGCAGCTTGGCCCTAGCGGGAGGAACAGATACGCAGTATTTT
TRBJ2-2	TRBV10-3	-	-	CAISDPGRGGGELFF	TGTGCCATCAGTGACCCCGGGAGAGGGGGCGGGGAGCTGTTTTTT
TRBJ2-7	TRBV2	-	-	CASNGQLSGEQYF	TGTGCCAGCAACGGACAGCTGTCGGGGGAGCAGTACTTC
TRBJ2-7	TRBV10-3	TRBD2	once	CAISAGTSRYEQYF	TGTGCCATCAGTGCGGGGACTAGCAGATACGAGCAGTACTTC
TRBJ2-5	TRBV20-1	-	once	CSARQGETQYF	TGCAGTGCTAGACAGGGAGAGACCCAGTACTTC
TRBJ1-1	TRBV4-3	-	-	CASTTGQWNTEAFF	TGCGCCAGCACCACCGGACAATGGAACACTGAAGCTTTCTTT
TRBJ2-1	TRBV7-2	-	-	CASSRGYSRVYNEQFF	TGTGCCAGCAGTCGAGGATATAGCCGCGTCTACAATGAGCAGTTCTTC
TRBJ1-1	TRBV5-1	TRBD1	-	CASSLRGQERTEAFF	TGCGCCAGCAGCTTGCGCGGACAGGAGAGAACTGAAGCTTTCTTT
TRBJ1-1	TRBV7-9	TRBD1	-	CASSSRRRGLLYMNTEAFF	TGTGCCAGCAGCTCCCGGCGGAGGGGGCTTCTGTACATGAACACTGAAGCTTTCTTT
TRBJ2-7	TRBV10-2	TRBD2	-	CASSSQAGASYEQYF	TGCGCCAGCAGTTCCCAAGCGGGGGCCTCCTACGAGCAGTACTTC
TRBJ1-2	TRBV5-1	TRBD1	-	CASSPRQGGIYGYTF	TGCGCCAGCAGCCCCCGACAGGGGGGGATCTATGGCTACACCTTC
TRBJ1-1	TRBV11-2	-	-	CASSFGNTEAFF	TGTGCCAGCAGCTTTGGGAACACTGAAGCTTTCTTT
TRBJ2-2	TRBV5-1	TRBD1	once	CASSRGQGNTGELFF	TGCGCCAGCAGCCGTGGACAGGGAAACACCGGGGAGCTGTTTTTT
TRBJ1-4	TRBV11-2	-	-	CASSLVRYNEKLFF	TGTGCCAGCAGCTTAGTGAGATATAATGAAAAACTGTTTTTT
TRBJ2-5	TRBV18	-	-	CASSPDETQYF	TGTGCCAGCTCACCTGATGAGACCCAGTACTTC
TRBJ1-4	TRBV5-6	-	once	CASSLFGANEKLFF	TGTGCCAGCAGCTTGTTCGGAGCTAATGAAAAACTGTTTTTT
TRBJ2-3	TRBV6-4	TRBD1	few	CASSRGTGGTDTQYF	TGTGCCAGCAGCAGGGGGACAGGAGGCACAGATACGCAGTATTTT
TRBJ2-7	TRBV19	-	-	CASSRDVYYEQYF	TGTGCCAGTAGTAGGGACGTATACTACGAGCAGTACTTC
TRBJ2-7	TRBV19	-	-	CASSSRTPPSYEQYF	TGTGCCAGTAGTTCCAGGACCCCCCCCTCTTACGAGCAGTACTTC
TRBJ2-5	TRBV4-1	TRBD2	-	CASSQAILAGAETQYF	TGCGCCAGCAGCCAAGCTATACTAGCGGGAGCTGAGACCCAGTACTTC
TRBJ1-2	TRBV19	-	once	CASSIDRSTDTTF	TGTGCCAGTAGTATAGACCGTTCGACGGACACCACCTTC
TRBJ2-1	TRBV5-1	TRBD2	-	CASSLQTSGTNEQFF	TGCGCCAGCAGCTTACAGACTAGCGGGACCAATGAGCAGTTCTTC
TRBJ2-1	TRBV10-3	TRBD2	-	CAISDPLAGEKNEQFF	TGTGCCATCAGTGACCCTCTAGCGGGAGAGAAAAATGAGCAGTTCTTC
TRBJ2-1	TRBV4-1	-	-	CASSQASRVGSPGEQFF	TGCGCCAGCAGCCAAGCCAGTCGAGTCGGGAGCCCAGGGGAGCAGTTCTTC
TRBJ2-1	TRBV5-8	TRBD1	-	CASSGRTGRRQFF	TGTGCCAGCAGCGGCAGGACAGGAAGACGACAGTTCTTC
TRBJ1-4	TRBV5-1	TRBD1	-	CASSLDTGGMSEKLFF	TGCGCCAGCAGCTTAGATACAGGGGGAATGTCCGAAAAACTGTTTTTT
TRBJ1-4	TRBV11-1	-	once	CASSLSTNEKLFF	TGTGCCAGCAGCTTATCAACTAATGAAAAACTGTTTTTT
TRBJ2-7	TRBV5-1	TRBD1	once	CASSGWGGTGFREQYF	TGCGCCAGCAGCGGTTGGGGTGGGACAGGATTTCGCGAGCAGTACTTC
TRBJ2-1	TRBV7-2	-	few	CASSYTATPWGYNEQFF	TGTGCCAGCAGCTATACGGCGACGCCCTGGGGTTACAATGAGCAGTTCTTC
TRBJ2-7	TRBV30	-	-	CACQTTRSPYEQYF	TGTGCCTGCCAGACTACTAGGAGCCCCTACGAGCAGTACTTC
TRBJ1-1	TRBV14	-	-	CALATEAFF	TGTGCCTTGGCCACTGAAGCTTTCTTT
TRBJ2-7	TRBV11-2	-	few	CASSLATGDGYEQYF	TGTGCCAGCAGCTTAGCAACGGGAGACGGCTACGAGCAGTACTTC